This T cell receptor beta chain was identified in a study of T cell changes during pregnancy in multiple sclerosis. V shed 3 bases and J 4 bases; nucleotides not matched to a gene: 6. Germline CDR1 and CDR2: MNHEY and SMNVEV (reference sequence). The CDR3 spans 15 residues. Using immunoSEQ multiplex PCR, the repertoire was profiled, and TCRdb retains in-frame clones only, with some absent. There are some 17,000 clones in the sample; 84% occur only once, and 18% lies in the top ten. The starting material was CD8+ T cells from peripheral blood mononuclear cells, obtained in the third trimester of pregnancy. This sequence originates from a female donor in good health, enrolled as a control in a pregnancy study. The gene calls are TRBV27 and TRBJ1-2, with 9 bases that match TRBD1. The CDR3 sequence is CASSFHRGPVYGYTF. The CDR3 DNA reads TGTGCCAGCAGTTTCCACAGGGGGCCGGTCTATGGCTACACCTTC.